This record looks at one TCR beta chain sequence and its context. Its target is unknown. Time point denoted: blood 2 weeks post-SBRT. Treatment reported: 15 Gy SBRT to primary tumor, nephrectomy 4 weeks later. This entry comes from a study of radiation and T cells in renal cell carcinoma. Findings of the study overall: Top tumor clonotypes rose in blood 2 weeks post-radiation, then contracted.

The J segment lost 3 bases and the V segment lost 8 bases, leaving 10 bases of the junction unmatched. The germline V gene encodes CDR1 WSHSY and CDR2 SAAADI. This CDR3 contains 14 residues. Profiling relied on immunoSEQ multiplex PCR, and the TCRdb table lists in-frame clones only, not all of them. The data contain approximately 61,000 clones, 70% to 80% of them seen just once; the ten biggest clones take up roughly 6.1%. This TCR derives from a man aged 55 to 69 with renal cell carcinoma. The chain carries TRBV10-2 and TRBJ2-7; 7 positions agree with TRBD1. The starting material was blood, obtained from a patient whose treatment included radiotherapy and nephrectomy. The CDR3 loop reads CASGIRTGIYEQYF. In DNA form, the CDR3 reads TGCGCCAGCGGGATAAGGACAGGAATCTACGAGCAGTACTTC.